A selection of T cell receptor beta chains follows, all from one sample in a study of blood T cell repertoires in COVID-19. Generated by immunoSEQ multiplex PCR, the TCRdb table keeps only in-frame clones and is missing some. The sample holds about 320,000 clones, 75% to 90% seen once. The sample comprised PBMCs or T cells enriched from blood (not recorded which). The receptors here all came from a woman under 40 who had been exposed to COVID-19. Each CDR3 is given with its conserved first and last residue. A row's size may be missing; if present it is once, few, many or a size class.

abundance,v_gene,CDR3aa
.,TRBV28,CASSPPQGAFSQPQHF
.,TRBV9,CASSVEDLPGELFF
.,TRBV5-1,CASSLGQGSDTQYF
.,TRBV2,CASSGLAGGINEQFF
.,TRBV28,CASSSATGGSNEQYF
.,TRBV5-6,CASSPVRGLSGELFF
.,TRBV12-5,CASGSWTGRETQYF
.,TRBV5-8,CASSLYRGNNQPQHF
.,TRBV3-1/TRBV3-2,CASSQMGSYIYEQYF
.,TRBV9,CASSVAPSEINEQFF
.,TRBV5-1,CASSLDTGTNSEQFF
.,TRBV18,CASSPPGQHQPQHF
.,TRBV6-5,CASSPTSVADTQYF
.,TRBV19,CASSIIPPLAGVRHEQFF
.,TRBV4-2,CASSQEGQANSPLHF
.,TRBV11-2,CASSLESSGQETQYF
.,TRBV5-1,CASSLESRGSDTQYF
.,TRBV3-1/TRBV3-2,CASSQDDSWDAHGYLSHYEQYF
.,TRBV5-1,CASSSGTALGETQYF
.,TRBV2,CASSHETGPYNSPLHF
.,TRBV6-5,CASRAGPKETQYF
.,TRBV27,CASSLSFPGGLFMDNEQFF
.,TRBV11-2,CASSLSSGGNEQYF
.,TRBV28,CASFRQPNQPQHF
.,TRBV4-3,CASSQVRARGPIATQAFF
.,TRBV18,CASSRQESSYNEQFF
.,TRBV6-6,CASSYPGRVETQYF
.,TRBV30,CARMEGGQGNSPLHF
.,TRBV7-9,CASSSRDSPLHF
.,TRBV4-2,CASSQDPTGQPQHF
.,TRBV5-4,CASSRLAGFEQFF
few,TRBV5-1,CASSLAGNTGELFF
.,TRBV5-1,CASSTSPGGGQPQHF
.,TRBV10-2,CASSGGGLFGNTIYF
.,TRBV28,CASSKGGAGHEQYF
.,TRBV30,CAWGGGSGGGETQYF
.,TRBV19,CASSRGGTYEQYF
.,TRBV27,CASSLRGGGNYGYTF
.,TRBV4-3,CASSQSVRADGNTIYF
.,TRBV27,CASSSSDRGAETQYF
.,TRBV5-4,CASSVRTANTGELFF
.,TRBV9,CASSVTGGTEKLFF
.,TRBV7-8,CASSARTGNSNQPQHF
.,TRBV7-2,CASSRRTSGGAGGELFF
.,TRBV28,CASSLPTGPPYNEQFF
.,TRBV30,CAWSQQMRRGGRNEQFF
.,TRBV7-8,CASVSGQGAVDEQFF
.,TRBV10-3,CAISRTPYEQYF
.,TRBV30,CAWSVAGDQPQHF
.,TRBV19,CASRRSPLQGAFGNTIYF
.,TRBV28,CASSLYPGPNTEAFF
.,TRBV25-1,CASSPSRGENEKLFF
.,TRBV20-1,CSDSGYGYTF
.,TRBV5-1,CASSPGEFSGNTIYF
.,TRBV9,CASSPTDRGTGELFF